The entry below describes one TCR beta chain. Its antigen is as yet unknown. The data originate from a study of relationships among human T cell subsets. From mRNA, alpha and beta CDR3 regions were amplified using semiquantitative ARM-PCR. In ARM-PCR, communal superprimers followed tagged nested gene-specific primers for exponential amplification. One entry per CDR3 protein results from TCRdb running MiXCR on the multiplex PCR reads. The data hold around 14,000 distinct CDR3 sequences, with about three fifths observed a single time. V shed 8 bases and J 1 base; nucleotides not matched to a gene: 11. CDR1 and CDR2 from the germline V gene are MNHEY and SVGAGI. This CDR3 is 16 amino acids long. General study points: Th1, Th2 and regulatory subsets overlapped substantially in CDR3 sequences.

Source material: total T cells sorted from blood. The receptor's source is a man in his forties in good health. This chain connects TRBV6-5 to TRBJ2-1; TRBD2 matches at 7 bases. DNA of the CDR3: TGTGCCAGCTGGGAAACGGGGGGAGTGTCCTACAATGAGCAGTTCTTC. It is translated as CASWETGGVSYNEQFF.